This T cell receptor (beta chain) came from a study of siplizumab effects on memory and regulatory T cells. The repertoire was sequenced with immunoSEQ multiplex PCR; TCRdb's copy has only in-frame clones and lacks some. The data contain 85,000 to 130,000 clones, about 92% of them singletons. Germline values: CDR1 SEHNR, CDR2 FQNEAQ (reference sequence). After removal of 5 bases from V and 1 base from J, the junction contained 10 bases not matched to a gene. The CDR3 loop spans 17 amino acids. Material for sequencing was Tregs sorted from blood. The chain links TRBV7-9 to TRBJ2-1, with 8 bases identical to TRBD2. This sequence was found in a human donor in good health. CDR3 DNA sequence: TGTGCCAGCAGCCTCCCCCGAACTAGCGGTTCCTACAATGAGCAGTTCTTC. It encodes CASSLPRTSGSYNEQFF.